The subject of this entry is one T cell receptor (beta chain). The CDR3 has 12 amino acids. V was clipped by 7 bases and J by 1 base, with 8 bases between them. Germline CDR1 reads LNHDA; CDR2 reads SQIVND (reference sequence). This specimen belongs to a study of T cell changes during pregnancy in multiple sclerosis. Assay: immunoSEQ multiplex PCR; the TCRdb copy retains only in-frame clones and omits some. The sample holds 50,000 to 60,000 clones, just under 90% seen once. The TCR was taken from a female donor with multiple sclerosis, enrolled in a pregnancy study. V gene TRBV19 combines with J gene TRBJ2-7; D gene ambiguous. The starting material was CD4+ T cells from peripheral blood mononuclear cells, obtained in the first trimester of pregnancy. In DNA form, the CDR3 reads TGTGCCAGTATGAACAGTTCCTACGAGCAGTACTTC. It is translated as CASMNSSYEQYF.